This TCR beta chain was sequenced during a study of vaccination and CD4 T cells after COVID-19. The overall study: For post-vaccine samples, collection took place a median around 73 days after dose two, ranging from 14 to 241. Study results and caveats: Spike mono-reactivity was the property of 304 of 307 vaccine-specific clones in convalescent patients.

The treatment: roughly ten-day PBMC culture with coronavirus spike peptide pools or control peptides (ViraFEST assay). Sequencing of cultured CD4+ T cell DNA used the Oncomine TCR Beta short-read assay. Genomic DNA was taken out of cultured CD4+ T cells by extraction. TCRdb redid the calling of the PCR reads with MiXCR, one entry per CDR3 protein. The table has 15,000 or so distinct CDR3 sequences, roughly 53% seen once. In the case of this clonotype: Its antigen remains unidentified.

Material for sequencing was CD4+ T cells from blood, cultured in vitro. The clonotype comes from a human donor who had recovered from COVID-19.

DNA for the CDR3: TGCAGTGCTAGACTCGGACTAGCGGCTGGAGAGCAGTTCTTC. It codes for CSARLGLAAGEQFF. The chain uses TRBV20-1 and TRBJ2-1; 10 positions agree with TRBD2. V lost 2 bases, J lost 10 bases, and 8 bases stayed unmatched. The CDR3 consists of 14 residues. Germline CDR1 reads DFQATT; CDR2 reads SNEGSKA (reference sequence).